A selection of T cell receptor beta chains follows, all from one sample in a study of T cells in Graves' hyperthyroidism and ophthalmopathy. MiXCR, applied by TCRdb to the multiplex PCR reads, yields one record per CDR3 protein. The sample holds 400,000 to 450,000 distinct CDR3 sequences, approximately 15% seen once. The sequenced sample consisted of blood. All receptors derive from a man between 18 and 35 years old with Graves' ophthalmopathy. Both conserved end residues are part of each CDR3. Each record gives: D gene, clone size, V gene, J gene, CDR3 DNA, CDR3 protein. A D gene is named only where the DNA matches it firmly. Rows may omit the clone size; those that give it use once, few, many or a size class.

>.|.|TRBV12-3/TRBV12-4|TRBJ2-3
TGTGCCAGCAAAGGTGGGCTGGATACGCAGTATTTT
CASKGGLDTQYF
>.|.|TRBV4-1|TRBJ2-1
TGCGCCAGCAGCCAACTACAGATCGGGTTGGGGCAGTTCTTC
CASSQLQIGLGQFF
>TRBD2|many|TRBV3-1|TRBJ2-7
TGTGCCAGCAGCCAAGGGCTAGCGGGATCGGGCTCCTACGAGCAGTACTTC
CASSQGLAGSGSYEQYF
>.|many|TRBV11-3|TRBJ2-3
TGTGCCAGCAGCTTAGAGGAGGGAATGGGTACAGATACGCAGTATTTT
CASSLEEGMGTDTQYF
>TRBD1|many|TRBV2|TRBJ1-6
TGTGCCAGCAGTTTAGGGACAGCTAATTCACCCCTCCACTTT
CASSLGTANSPLHF
>TRBD2|many|TRBV2|TRBJ2-5
TGTGCCAGCAGTGAAGGGACCAGCGGGGGGGCCGGGGAGACCCAGTACTTC
CASSEGTSGGAGETQYF
>.|few|TRBV5-1|TRBJ2-7
TGCGCCAGCAGCTTAACCCGGAGGGGGGGGGCCTACGAGCAGTACTTC
CASSLTRRGGAYEQYF
>.|many|TRBV2|TRBJ1-6
TGTGCCAGCAAGCCAGTTAATAATTCACCCCTCCACTTT
CASKPVNNSPLHF
>.|few|TRBV29-1|TRBJ2-2
TGCAGCGGATCCAGGGGTCTGGCGGCCGGGGAGCTGTTTTTT
CSGSRGLAAGELFF
>TRBD1|few|TRBV7-9|TRBJ1-2
TGTGCCAGCAGCTCAGCCGGGGACAGTCGACGCTATGGCTACACCTTC
CASSSAGDSRRYGYTF